Sequencing of this T cell receptor beta chain was carried out in a study of cytomegalovirus exposure and HLA in healthy donors. Study-wide points: Several of the most significant clusters were apparently associated with common viral pathogens in a later analysis.

With V trimmed by 7 bases and J by 5 bases, 7 bases remained unmatched. This CDR3 has 14 residues. CDR1 ENHRY and CDR2 SYGVKD come from the germline V gene. This clone was seen a few times. Its antigen is unknown. PCR employed 60 Vbeta and 13 Jbeta primers. The protocol was immunoSEQ multiplex PCR, while the TCRdb copy is restricted to in-frame clones and leaves out a portion. The table lists 99,000 or so clones, around 76% of them singletons. This chain uses TRBV10-3 with TRBJ1-1; TRBD1 matches at 10 bases. This clonotype originated in a middle-aged man in good health and CMV-seropositive. The sequenced sample was PBMCs. CDR3 protein: CAIMADRGVTEAFF. In DNA form, the CDR3 reads TGTGCCATCATGGCGGACAGGGGGGTAACTGAAGCTTTCTTT.